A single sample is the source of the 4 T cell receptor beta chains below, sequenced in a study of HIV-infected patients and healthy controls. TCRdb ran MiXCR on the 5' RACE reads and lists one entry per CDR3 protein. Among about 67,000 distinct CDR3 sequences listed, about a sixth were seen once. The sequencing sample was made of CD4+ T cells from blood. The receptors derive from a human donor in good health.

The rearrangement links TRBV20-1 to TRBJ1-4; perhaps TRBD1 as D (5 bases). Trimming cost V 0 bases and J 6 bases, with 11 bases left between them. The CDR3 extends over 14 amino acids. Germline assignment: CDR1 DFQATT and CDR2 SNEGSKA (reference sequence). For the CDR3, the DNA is TGCAGTGCTAGAGATCGTACAGGAGATGAAAAACTGTTTTTT. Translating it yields CSARDRTGDEKLFF.

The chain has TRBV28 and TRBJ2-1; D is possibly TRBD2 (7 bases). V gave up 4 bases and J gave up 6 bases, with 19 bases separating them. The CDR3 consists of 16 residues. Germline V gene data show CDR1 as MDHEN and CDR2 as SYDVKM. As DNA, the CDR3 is TGTGCCAGCAGTTATGGGGCGGGGGCCCTGTTCAATGAGCAGTTCTTC. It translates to CASSYGAGALFNEQFF.

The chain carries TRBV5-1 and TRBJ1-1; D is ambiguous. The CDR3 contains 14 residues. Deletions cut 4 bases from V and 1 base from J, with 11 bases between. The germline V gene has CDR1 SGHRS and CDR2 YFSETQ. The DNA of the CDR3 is TGCGCCAGCAGCGAAACCCCCGGGAACACTGAAGCTTTCTTT. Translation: CASSETPGNTEAFF.

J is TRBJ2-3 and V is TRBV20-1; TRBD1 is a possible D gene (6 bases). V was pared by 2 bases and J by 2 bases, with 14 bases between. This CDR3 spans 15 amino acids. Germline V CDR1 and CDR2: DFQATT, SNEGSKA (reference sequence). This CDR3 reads CSARRPGVITDTQYF. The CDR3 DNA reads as TGCAGTGCTAGACGCCCAGGGGTTATCACAGATACGCAGTATTTT.